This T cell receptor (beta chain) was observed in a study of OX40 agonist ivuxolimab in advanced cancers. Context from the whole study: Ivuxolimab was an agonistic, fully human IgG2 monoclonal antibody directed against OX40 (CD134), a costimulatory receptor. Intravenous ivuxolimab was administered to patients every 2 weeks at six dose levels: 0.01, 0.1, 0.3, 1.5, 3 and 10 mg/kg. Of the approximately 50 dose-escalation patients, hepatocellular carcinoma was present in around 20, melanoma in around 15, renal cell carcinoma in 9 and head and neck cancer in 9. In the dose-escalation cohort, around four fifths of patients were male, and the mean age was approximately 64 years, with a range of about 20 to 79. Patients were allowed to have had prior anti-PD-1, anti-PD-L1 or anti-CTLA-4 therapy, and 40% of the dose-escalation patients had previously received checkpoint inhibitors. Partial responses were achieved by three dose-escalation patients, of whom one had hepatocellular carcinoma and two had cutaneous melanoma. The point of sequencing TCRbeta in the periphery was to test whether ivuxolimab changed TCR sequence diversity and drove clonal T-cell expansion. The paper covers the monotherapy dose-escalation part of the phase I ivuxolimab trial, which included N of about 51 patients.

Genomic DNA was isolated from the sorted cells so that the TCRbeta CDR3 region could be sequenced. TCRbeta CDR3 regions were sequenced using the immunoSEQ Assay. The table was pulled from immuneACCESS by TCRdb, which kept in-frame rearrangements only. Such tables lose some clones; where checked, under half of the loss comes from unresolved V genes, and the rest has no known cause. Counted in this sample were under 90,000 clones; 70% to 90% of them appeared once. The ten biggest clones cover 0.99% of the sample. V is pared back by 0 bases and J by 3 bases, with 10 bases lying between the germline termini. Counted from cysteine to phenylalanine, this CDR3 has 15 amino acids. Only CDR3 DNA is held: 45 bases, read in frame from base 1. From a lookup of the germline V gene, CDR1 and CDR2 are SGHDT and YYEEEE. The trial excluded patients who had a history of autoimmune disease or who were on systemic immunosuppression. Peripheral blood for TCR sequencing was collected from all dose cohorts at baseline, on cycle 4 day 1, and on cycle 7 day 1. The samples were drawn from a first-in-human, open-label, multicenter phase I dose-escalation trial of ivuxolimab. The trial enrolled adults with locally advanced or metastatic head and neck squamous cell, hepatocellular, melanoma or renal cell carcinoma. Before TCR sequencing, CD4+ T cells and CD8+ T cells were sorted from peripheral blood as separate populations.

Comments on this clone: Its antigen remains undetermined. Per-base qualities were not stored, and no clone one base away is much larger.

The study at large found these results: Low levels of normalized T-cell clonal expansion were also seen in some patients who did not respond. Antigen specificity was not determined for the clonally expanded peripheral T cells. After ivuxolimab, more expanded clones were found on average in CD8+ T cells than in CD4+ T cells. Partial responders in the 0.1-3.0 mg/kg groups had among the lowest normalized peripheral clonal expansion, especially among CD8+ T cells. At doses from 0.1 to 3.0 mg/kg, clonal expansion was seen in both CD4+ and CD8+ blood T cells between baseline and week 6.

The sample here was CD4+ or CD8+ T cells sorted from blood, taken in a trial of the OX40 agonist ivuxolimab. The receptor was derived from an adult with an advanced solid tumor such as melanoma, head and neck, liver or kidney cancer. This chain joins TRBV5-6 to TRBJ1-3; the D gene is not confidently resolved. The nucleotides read TGTGCCAGCAGCTTGGATGGAGGTCGTGGAAACACCATATATTTT. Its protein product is CASSLDGGRGNTIYF.